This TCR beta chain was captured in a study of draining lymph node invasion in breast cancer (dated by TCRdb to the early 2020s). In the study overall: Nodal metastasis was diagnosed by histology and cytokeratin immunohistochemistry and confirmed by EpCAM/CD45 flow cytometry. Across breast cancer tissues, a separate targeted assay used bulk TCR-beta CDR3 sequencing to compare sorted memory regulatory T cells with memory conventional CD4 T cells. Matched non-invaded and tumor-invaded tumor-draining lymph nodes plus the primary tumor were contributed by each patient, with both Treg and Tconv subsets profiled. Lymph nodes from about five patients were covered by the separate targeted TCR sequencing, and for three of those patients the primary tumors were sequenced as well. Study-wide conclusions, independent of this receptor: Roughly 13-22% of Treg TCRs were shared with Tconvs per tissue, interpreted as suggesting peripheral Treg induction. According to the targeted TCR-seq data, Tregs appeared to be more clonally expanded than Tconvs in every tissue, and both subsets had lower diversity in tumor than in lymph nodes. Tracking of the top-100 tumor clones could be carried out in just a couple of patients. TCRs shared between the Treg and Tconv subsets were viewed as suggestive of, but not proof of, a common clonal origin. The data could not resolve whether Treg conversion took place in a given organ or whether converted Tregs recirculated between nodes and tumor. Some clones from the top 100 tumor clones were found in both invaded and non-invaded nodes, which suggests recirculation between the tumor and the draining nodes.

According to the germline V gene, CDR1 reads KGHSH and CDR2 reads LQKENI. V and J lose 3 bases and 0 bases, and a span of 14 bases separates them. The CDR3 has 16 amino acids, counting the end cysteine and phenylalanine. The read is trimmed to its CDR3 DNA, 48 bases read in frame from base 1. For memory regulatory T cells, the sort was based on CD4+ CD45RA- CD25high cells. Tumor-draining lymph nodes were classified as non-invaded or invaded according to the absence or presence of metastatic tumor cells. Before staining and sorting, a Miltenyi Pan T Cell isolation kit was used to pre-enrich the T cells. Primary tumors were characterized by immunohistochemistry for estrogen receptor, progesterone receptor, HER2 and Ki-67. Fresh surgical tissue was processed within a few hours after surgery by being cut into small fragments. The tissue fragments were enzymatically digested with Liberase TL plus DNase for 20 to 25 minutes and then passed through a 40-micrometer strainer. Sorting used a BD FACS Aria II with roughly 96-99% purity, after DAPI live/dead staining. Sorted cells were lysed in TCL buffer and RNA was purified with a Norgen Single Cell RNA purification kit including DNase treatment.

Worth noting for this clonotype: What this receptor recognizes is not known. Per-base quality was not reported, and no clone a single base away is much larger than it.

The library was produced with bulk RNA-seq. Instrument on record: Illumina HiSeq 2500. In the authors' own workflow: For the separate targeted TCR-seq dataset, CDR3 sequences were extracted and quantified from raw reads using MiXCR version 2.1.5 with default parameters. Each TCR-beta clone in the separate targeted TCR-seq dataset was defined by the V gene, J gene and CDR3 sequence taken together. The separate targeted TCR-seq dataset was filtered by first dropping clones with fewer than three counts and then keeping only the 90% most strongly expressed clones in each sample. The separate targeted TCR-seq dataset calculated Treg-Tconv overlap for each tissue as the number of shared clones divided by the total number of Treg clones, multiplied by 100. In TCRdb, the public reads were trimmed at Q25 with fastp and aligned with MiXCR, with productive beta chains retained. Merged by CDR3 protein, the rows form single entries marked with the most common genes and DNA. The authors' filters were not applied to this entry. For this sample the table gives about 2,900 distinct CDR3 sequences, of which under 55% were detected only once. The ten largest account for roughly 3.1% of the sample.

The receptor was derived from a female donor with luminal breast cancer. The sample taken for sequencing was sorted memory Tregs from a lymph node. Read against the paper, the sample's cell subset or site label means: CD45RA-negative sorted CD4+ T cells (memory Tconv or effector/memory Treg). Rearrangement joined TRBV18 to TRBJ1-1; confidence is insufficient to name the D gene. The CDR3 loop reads CASSPQRQAMNTEAFF. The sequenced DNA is TGTGCCAGCTCACCCCAACGGCAGGCCATGAACACTGAAGCTTTCTTT.